The present T cell receptor (beta chain) was sequenced within a study of T cells in Graves' hyperthyroidism and ophthalmopathy. General study results and limits: The majority of expanded thyroid clonotypes above 0.001 also appeared in blood.

TCR beta CDR3 regions were amplified from RNA transcripts. An initial round of RT-PCR targeting the TCR CDR3 relied on the HTBI primer set. Each CDR3 protein gets one entry after TCRdb re-called the multiplex PCR reads with MiXCR. Of about 690,000 distinct CDR3 sequences in the sample, 15% to 20% are singletons; the top ten hold about 14%. About this clonotype: Its specificity is unknown.

The material sequenced was blood. This receptor was taken from a man aged 45-65 years with Graves' hyperthyroidism.

CDR3 loop: CASSYSVGTSGYNEQFF. The CDR3 DNA reads TGTGCCAGCAGTTACTCGGTCGGGACTAGCGGCTACAATGAGCAGTTCTTC. V usage is TRBV6-2 or TRBV6-3 and J usage is TRBJ2-1, with TRBD2 matching over 11 bases. This CDR3 contains 17 residues. The V segment lost 0 bases and the J segment 3 bases; nucleotides outside the gene matches: 4. The V gene's germline CDR1 is MNHEY and CDR2 SVGEGT.